A single sample is the source of the 13 T cell receptor beta chains below, sequenced in a study of blood T cell repertoires in COVID-19. TCRdb's copy holds only in-frame clones and misses some; the assay was immunoSEQ multiplex PCR. The repertoire includes 140,000 or so clones, more than 75% of them detected once, and 4.2% sits in the top ten. What was sequenced was peripheral blood. The receptors come from a man aged 55 to 69 with acute or convalescent COVID-19.

V gene TRBV28 combines with J gene TRBJ2-7, with D unclear. CDR3 length: 11 amino acids. Trimming shortened V by 5 bases and J by 4 bases, and 6 bases separated the two germline ends. The germline CDR1 and CDR2 sequences are MDHEN and SYDVKM. The CDR3 DNA is TGTGCCAGCAGTGTATTATACGAGCAGTACTTC. Protein: CASSVLYEQYF.

The V and J genes are TRBV5-1 and TRBJ2-7, with 11 bases that match TRBD2. V gave up 0 bases and J gave up 8 bases; unmatched junction bases: 4. Germline-derived CDR1 and CDR2 are SGHRS and YFSETQ. The CDR3 extends over 14 amino acids. CDR3 DNA: TGCGCCAGCAGCTTGGACCTAGCGGGAGGCCAGCAGTACTTC. Protein product: CASSLDLAGGQQYF. The variable domain in full, completed from reference TRBV5-1 and TRBJ2-7, reads KAGVTQTPRYLIKTRGQQVTLSCSPISGHRSVSWYQQTPGQGLQFLFEYFSETQRNKGNFPGRFSGRQFSNSRSEMNVSTLELGDSALYLCASSLDLAGGQQYFGPGTRLTVT.

J is TRBJ2-7 and V is TRBV3-1 (or the pseudogene TRBV3-2); 7 nucleotides match TRBD2. The CDR3 is 14 residues long. The V segment lost 4 bases and the J segment 0 bases; nucleotides outside the gene matches: 3. The germline gives CDR1 LGHDT, CDR2 YNNKEL (reference sequence). As DNA, the CDR3 is TGTGCCAGCAGCCCGGGACTAACCTCCTACGAGCAGTACTTC. Translating gives CASSPGLTSYEQYF.

With regard to this clone: One junction end does not reproduce the germline sequence, and a read error may be involved. J is TRBJ2-1 and V is TRBV9, with D tentatively TRBD1 (5 bases). This CDR3 is built from 15 residues. From germline, CDR1 is SGDLS and CDR2 YYNGEE. CDR3 sequence reads: CANSVVWAGINEQFF. DNA of the CDR3: TGTGCCAACAGCGTAGTTTGGGCAGGGATCAATGAGCAGTTCTTC.

This clone has a handful of counts. This chain's CDR3 is CASSWGEGSPLHF. Here the CDR3 DNA reads TGTGCCAGCAGTTGGGGGGAAGGGTCACCCCTCCACTTT. The chain links TRBV6-6 to TRBJ1-6, with D possibly being TRBD1 (5 bases). Between the trimmed V and J ends, which lost 4 bases and 10 bases, there was a span of 11 bases. CDR1 is MNHNY, CDR2 SVGAGI, per germline (reference sequence). The CDR3 has 13 residues.

The chain joins TRBV11-2 to TRBJ2-7; 7 positions match TRBD1. V dropped 5 bases and J dropped 4; count of bases not matched to a gene: 14. The CDR3 loop spans 16 amino acids. In germline, CDR1 is SGHAT, CDR2 FQNNGV. The CDR3 bases are TGTGCCAGCAGCCCCGGCCCGGGACAGAAAAAATACGAGCAGTACTTC. Translated, it gives CASSPGPGQKKYEQYF.

This clone was detected only a few times. This chain joins TRBV5-1 and TRBJ2-3; D perhaps matches TRBD1 (6 bases). Trimming cost V 2 bases and J 4 bases, with 14 bases left between them. The CDR3 totals 15 residues. CDR1 is SGHRS and CDR2 is YFSETQ in the germline V gene. CDR3 in amino acids: CASSLRSWGPDTQYF. The CDR3 DNA follows: TGCGCCAGCAGCTTAAGATCATGGGGGCCAGATACGCAGTATTTT.

The CDR3 loop is CASSVPGFYGYTF. The CDR3 DNA reads TGTGCCAGCAGCGTACCAGGGTTCTATGGCTACACCTTC. This sequence joins TRBV9 and TRBJ1-2; weak D call: TRBD1 (5 bases). CDR1 is SGDLS and CDR2 is YYNGEE in the germline V gene. V shed 1 base and J shed 4 bases, with 8 bases lying between them. The CDR3 has 13 residues.

The V call is TRBV10-3, the J call TRBJ2-2, with TRBD2 identical over 10 bases. Per germline, CDR1 ENHRY and CDR2 SYGVKD. V was pared by 8 bases and J by 6 bases, with 6 bases of the junction left unmatched. The CDR3 loop spans 14 amino acids. CDR3 region: CAIQASGSAGELFF. CDR3 in DNA: TGTGCCATCCAGGCTAGCGGGAGTGCCGGGGAGCTGTTTTTT.

This CDR3 reads CASSPGLAGINEQFF. The CDR3 region has the DNA TGTGCCAGCTCACCGGGACTAGCGGGAATTAATGAGCAGTTCTTC. This chain uses TRBV18 with TRBJ2-1, with 13 nucleotides matching TRBD2. V lost 3 bases to trimming and J lost 7 bases; unmatched junction nucleotides: 3. This CDR3 is 15 amino acids long. CDR1 is KGHSH, CDR2 LQKENI, per germline.

This chain links TRBV6-5 with TRBJ2-7, with 7 bases matching TRBD1. The germline gives CDR1 MNHEY, CDR2 SVGAGI. V was pared by 7 bases and J by 3 bases, with 12 bases of the junction left unmatched. This CDR3 region has 15 residues. CDR3 protein: CASTPQGYSFYEQYF. The CDR3 coding sequence is TGTGCCAGCACCCCACAGGGGTACAGTTTCTACGAGCAGTACTTC.

This clone was counted only a few times. The chain links TRBV28 to TRBJ1-5; 9 nucleotides agree with TRBD1. The V segment lost 4 bases and the J segment 4 bases; nucleotides outside the gene matches: 8. The CDR3 spans 16 residues. Germline lookup yields CDR1 MDHEN and CDR2 SYDVKM. The CDR3 loop reads CASSSSGQGLNQPQHF. CDR3 DNA sequence: TGTGCCAGCAGTTCATCAGGACAGGGGCTAAATCAGCCCCAGCATTTT. The full variable domain, rest sourced from reference TRBV28 and TRBJ1-5, is DVKVTQSSRYLVKRTGEKVFLECVQDMDHENMFWYRQDPGLGLRLIYFSYDVKMKEKGDIPEGYSVSREKKERFSLILESASTNQTSMYLCASSSSGQGLNQPQHFGDGTRLSIL.

This clone has just a few counts. This chain connects TRBV7-3 to TRBJ2-6; 7 bases align to TRBD2. The germline gives CDR1 SGHTA, CDR2 FQGTGA. V gave up 2 bases and J gave up 2 bases; unmatched junction bases: 3. This CDR3 region has 16 residues. The CDR3 bases are TGTGCCAGCAGCTTAGCGGGAGAGCCTGGGGCCAACGTCCTGACTTTC. Amino acids: CASSLAGEPGANVLTF.